Listed here are 29 T cell receptor beta chains from one sample, sequenced in a study of cytomegalovirus exposure and HLA in healthy donors. Sequenced by immunoSEQ multiplex PCR; TCRdb stores in-frame clones only, minus some. The sample yields more than 300,000 clones, roughly 89% seen once. The specimen sequenced was PBMCs. Receptors originate from a woman aged 18-29 years in good health and CMV-seronegative.

V is TRBV28 and J is TRBJ2-1; perhaps TRBD2 as D (6 bases). CDR1 is MDHEN and CDR2 is SYDVKM in the germline V gene. The CDR3 totals 14 residues. V lost 2 bases, J lost 6 bases, and 11 bases lay in between. CDR3 region: CASSLRGRSNEQFF. Here the CDR3 DNA reads TGTGCCAGCAGTTTACGTGGGAGGTCCAATGAGCAGTTCTTC.

The chain has TRBV28 and TRBJ2-7, with 9 bases that match TRBD1. This CDR3 spans 17 amino acids. With 8 bases clipped from V and 0 bases from J, the junction kept 14 bases outside the gene matches. The germline gives CDR1 MDHEN, CDR2 SYDVKM. CDR3 DNA sequence: TGTGCCAGCCAAGAAGACAGGGGGGACCTTTTCTCCTACGAGCAGTACTTC. Residues: CASQEDRGDLFSYEQYF.

This clone showed up just a few times. The V gene is TRBV19, the J gene TRBJ1-3; tentatively, D is TRBD1 (6 bases). Trimming pared 6 bases from V and 0 bases from J, leaving 12 bases between. The CDR3 is made up of 15 amino acids. CDR1 is LNHDA, CDR2 SQIVND, per germline (reference sequence). CDR3 residues: CASSRGGHSGNTIYF. DNA for the CDR3: TGTGCCAGTAGCCGAGGGGGACACTCTGGAAACACCATATATTTT.

The genes are TRBV6-4 and TRBJ2-1, with 8 bases aligning to TRBD2. J gave up 2 bases and V 5 bases, and 8 bases lay outside the gene matches. Germline CDR1 MRHNA, CDR2 SNTAGT. The CDR3 consists of 16 residues. CDR3 coding DNA: TGTGCCAGCAGTCCCCTCGGCGGGGGGACCTACAATGAGCAGTTCTTC. Its translation is CASSPLGGGTYNEQFF.

V is TRBV6-5 and J is TRBJ2-7, with 8 positions matching TRBD2. In germline, CDR1 is MNHEY, CDR2 SVGAGI. The CDR3 is 15 amino acids. Germline trimming cut 5 bases from V and 0 bases from J; bases unmatched to any gene: 6. The CDR3 DNA follows: TGTGCCAGCAGTAAAAAGCGGGAGAGCTCCTACGAGCAGTACTTC. Protein: CASSKKRESSYEQYF.

As regards this clone: One end of the junction fails to match germline, which may point to a read error. The sample has other DNA sequences that encode this CDR3 too. V is TRBV11-2 and J is TRBJ2-1, with 8 nucleotides matching TRBD2. The CDR3 runs 17 residues. Germline CDR1 SGHAT, CDR2 FQNNGV. CDR3 sequence: CASSSLQRGTSNNEQFF. The CDR3 nucleotides are TGTGCCAGCAGCTCCTTACAGCGGGGGACTTCTAACAATGAGCAATTCTTC. The full variable domain, rest sourced from reference TRBV11-2 and TRBJ2-1, is EAGVAQSPRYKIIEKRQSVAFWCNPISGHATLYWYQQILGQGPKLLIQFQNNGVVDDSQLPKDRFSAERLKGVDSTLKIQPAKLEDSAVYLCASSSLQRGTSNNEQFFGPGTRLTVL.

This clone was counted a single time. CDR3 sequence: CASSRGRDVAFF. CDR3 DNA sequence: TGTGCCAGCAGCCGAGGGAGGGACGTAGCTTTCTTT. The chain recombines TRBV5-4 with TRBJ1-1; D is perhaps TRBD1 (5 bases). The germline V gene encodes CDR1 SGHNT and CDR2 YYREEE (reference sequence). There are 12 residues in the CDR3. The germline V and J ends were trimmed by 4 bases and 10 bases, with 14 bases remaining between them.

This clone was recorded only once. The chain combines TRBV19 with TRBJ2-7, with TRBD2 matching 8 bases. After removal of 5 bases from V and 2 bases from J, the junction contained 2 bases not matched to a gene. This CDR3 is 13 amino acids long. From germline, CDR1 is LNHDA and CDR2 SQIVND (reference sequence). CDR3 loop: CASSPGGAYEQYF. CDR3 nucleotides: TGTGCCAGTAGTCCGGGGGGGGCCTACGAGCAGTACTTC.

The chain has TRBV18 and TRBJ1-4; no reliable D call. Trimming took off 6 bases at V and 0 bases at J, with 8 bases between the two ends. In germline, CDR1 is KGHSH, CDR2 LQKENI. There are 14 residues in the CDR3. CDR3 residues: CASSSSSTNEKLFF. CDR3 bases: TGTGCCAGCTCGTCCAGTTCAACTAATGAAAAACTGTTTTTT.

The chain couples TRBV27 to TRBJ1-1; D ambiguous. V was pared by 5 bases and J by 0 bases, with 10 bases between. The germline CDR1 and CDR2 sequences are MNHEY and SMNVEV (reference sequence). This CDR3 region has 14 residues. CDR3 amino acids: CASSPTRLNTEAFF. The DNA for the CDR3 is TGTGCCAGCAGTCCAACTAGGCTGAACACTGAAGCTTTCTTT.

This clone was detected only once. The chain is built from TRBV29-1 and TRBJ2-5; no definite D call. V gave up 4 bases and J gave up 2 bases, with 8 bases separating them. The germline gives CDR1 SQVTM, CDR2 ANQGSEA. CDR3 size: 12 residues. This CDR3 is CSVGAAQETQYF. For the CDR3, the DNA is TGCAGCGTTGGTGCGGCTCAAGAGACCCAGTACTTC.

V and J are TRBV27 and TRBJ1-1; the D gene is possibly TRBD1 (5 bases). The V gene lost 3 bases and the J gene lost 2 bases, with 10 bases spanning the gap. Germline lookup yields CDR1 MNHEY and CDR2 SMNVEV (reference sequence). This CDR3 spans 14 amino acids. The CDR3 loop is CASSLFGGNTEAFF. CDR3 bases: TGTGCCAGCAGTTTGTTCGGGGGTAACACTGAAGCTTTCTTT.

V gene TRBV29-1 combines with J gene TRBJ2-1; 8 nucleotides line up with TRBD1. Germline trimming cut 8 bases from V and 7 bases from J; bases unmatched to any gene: 16. The CDR3 is made up of 15 amino acids. Germline lookup yields CDR1 SQVTM and CDR2 ANQGSEA. CDR3 DNA sequence: TGCAGCTTCACACCGGACAGGGACTTCTCGAATGAGCAGTTCTTC. Protein: CSFTPDRDFSNEQFF.

The chain uses TRBV2 and TRBJ2-7; 10 positions match TRBD2. This CDR3 contains 18 residues. The germline gives CDR1 SNHLY, CDR2 FYNNEI. V lost 6 bases, J lost 1 base, and 15 bases stayed unmatched. The CDR3 loop is CASSAGELAGGFSYEQYF. The CDR3 DNA reads TGTGCCAGCAGCGCGGGAGAATTAGCGGGGGGCTTTTCCTACGAGCAGTACTTC.

This chain joins TRBV27 and TRBJ2-7; 8 bases are shared with TRBD1. The CDR3 covers 19 residues. With 5 bases clipped from V and 0 bases from J, the junction kept 18 bases outside the gene matches. Germline CDR1 is MNHEY and CDR2 is SMNVEV (reference sequence). CDR3 nucleotides: TGTGCCAGCAGTACACGAACCGGGACAGGCTCGGTCAGCTCCTACGAGCAGTACTTC. Translating it yields CASSTRTGTGSVSSYEQYF.

The chain is built from TRBV28 and TRBJ1-2; the D gene is possibly TRBD1 (6 bases). The CDR3 runs 12 residues. CDR1 and CDR2 from the germline V gene are MDHEN and SYDVKM. Between the trimmed V and J ends, which lost 10 bases and 0 bases, there was a span of 9 bases. Here the CDR3 reads CAIQGTNYGYTF. The DNA for the CDR3 is TGTGCCATCCAGGGGACTAACTATGGCTACACCTTC.

This sequence joins TRBV6-5 and TRBJ1-1; 8 bases fit TRBD1. After removal of 6 bases from V and 6 bases from J, the junction contained 6 bases not matched to a gene. The CDR3 has 13 residues. Per germline, CDR1 MNHEY and CDR2 SVGAGI. CDR3 sequence reads: CASRIQGVPEAFF. The CDR3 DNA is TGTGCCAGCAGGATACAGGGGGTGCCTGAAGCTTTCTTT.

This clone was seen more than once but under ten times. The chain is built from TRBV5-1 and TRBJ1-1; no firm D call. This CDR3 region has 13 residues. The V end was cut by 0 bases, the J end by 2 bases, with 5 bases between. Per germline, CDR1 SGHRS and CDR2 YFSETQ. CDR3 amino acids: CASSLGTNTEAFF. In DNA, the CDR3 is TGCGCCAGCAGCTTGGGGACTAACACTGAAGCTTTCTTT.

This chain joins TRBV7-9 and TRBJ2-7; no reliable D call. The CDR3 loop spans 15 amino acids. V lost 2 bases and J 1 base, leaving 12 bases between the germline ends. Per the germline V gene, CDR1 is SEHNR and CDR2 is FQNEAQ (reference sequence). The CDR3 region has the DNA TGTGCCAGCAGCTTATCGTTCAGATCGTCCTACGAGCAGTACTTC. Its translation is CASSLSFRSSYEQYF.

As to this clone: The sample holds other DNA sequences that translate to the same CDR3. V is TRBV27 and J is TRBJ1-1; TRBD1 matches 8 bases. This CDR3 spans 14 amino acids. V shed 2 bases and J 1 base; nucleotides not matched to a gene: 0. The V gene's germline CDR1 is MNHEY and CDR2 SMNVEV (reference sequence). The CDR3 DNA reads TGTGCCAGCAGTTTAGGGACAGGGAACACTGAAGCTTTCTTT. This encodes CASSLGTGNTEAFF.

This clone was seen once. The chain joins TRBV28 to TRBJ2-3; 7 bases match TRBD2. The CDR3 covers 18 residues. V was pared by 5 bases and J by 0 bases, with 14 bases of the junction left unmatched. Per germline, CDR1 MDHEN and CDR2 SYDVKM. The CDR3: CASSERVLGGPSTDTQYF. The CDR3 DNA reads as TGTGCCAGCAGTGAGCGGGTCCTGGGAGGGCCTAGCACAGATACGCAGTATTTT.

DNA of the CDR3: TGTGCCAGCAGCTTAGAGATGACACGTTACGAGCAGTACTTC. Its protein product is CASSLEMTRYEQYF. The chain recombines TRBV11-2 with TRBJ2-7; the D is unclear. This CDR3 comprises 14 residues. Germline loops: CDR1 SGHAT, CDR2 FQNNGV. Trimming pared 0 bases from V and 4 bases from J, leaving 10 bases between.

The V call is TRBV5-4, the J call TRBJ1-6; TRBD1 is a possible D gene (5 bases). The ends were cut back, 0 bases at V and 5 bases at J, with 6 bases in the middle. Germline V gene data show CDR1 as SGHNT and CDR2 as YYREEE (reference sequence). The CDR3 is 14 residues long. The CDR3 DNA reads as TGTGCCAGCAGCTTGGGACAGCATAATTCACCCCTCCACTTT. Translating gives CASSLGQHNSPLHF. Full variable domain (rest looked up from reference TRBV5-4 and TRBJ1-6): ETGVTQSPTHLIKTRGQQVTLRCSSQSGHNTVSWYQQALGQGPQFIFQYYREEENGRGNFPPRFSGLQFPNYSSELNVNALELDDSALYLCASSLGQHNSPLHFGNGTRLTVT.

This chain connects TRBV27 to TRBJ2-7, with 9 bases matching TRBD1. The CDR3 extends over 12 amino acids. V was pared by 6 bases and J by 5 bases, with 2 bases of the junction left unmatched. Germline assignment: CDR1 MNHEY and CDR2 SMNVEV (reference sequence). CDR3 residues: CASRTGGNEQYF. CDR3 coding DNA: TGTGCCAGCAGGACAGGGGGTAACGAGCAGTACTTC.

This chain uses TRBV7-2 with TRBJ1-4; D uncertain. CDR3 length: 14 amino acids. CDR1 and CDR2 (germline): SGHTA, FQGNSA. The ends were cut back, 5 bases at V and 8 bases at J, with 15 bases in the middle. In DNA, the CDR3 is TGTGCCAGCAGCCTGATGGCGGGGAGGGAAAAACTGTTTTTT. The encoded protein is CASSLMAGREKLFF.

Only a few counts were recorded for this clone. An end of the junction does not agree with germline; a read error may underlie this. The J gene is TRBJ2-7, the V gene TRBV7-2, with a weak D call TRBD1 (6 bases). CDR3 size: 11 residues. Germline loops: CDR1 SGHTA, CDR2 FQGNSA. The CDR3 nucleotides read TGTGCCAGCAGCTTAGGGCGGACAGCGAACTTC. This sequence encodes CASSLGRTANF. The full variable domain, its missing parts supplied by reference TRBV7-2 and TRBJ2-7, is GAGVSQSPSNKVTEKGKDVELRCDPISGHTALYWYRQSLGQGLEFLIYFQGNSAPDKSGLPSDRFSAERTGGSVSTLTIQRTQQEDSAVYLCASSLGRTANFGPGTRLTVT.

The count of this clone is one. The gene calls are TRBV29-1 and TRBJ2-5; D is unclear. Germline lookup yields CDR1 SQVTM and CDR2 ANQGSEA. The CDR3 has 14 amino acids. V was shortened by 4 bases and J by 1 base, with 13 bases between the two germline ends. CDR3 region: CSVARLRPQETQYF. CDR3 nucleotide sequence: TGCAGCGTTGCGAGACTCCGGCCCCAAGAGACCCAGTACTTC.

Only one count was recorded for this clone. CDR3 loop: CASSLPGQPQHF. CDR3 DNA sequence: TGTGCCAGCAGCTTACCGGGTCAGCCCCAGCATTTT. The chain has TRBV2 and TRBJ1-5, with D unresolved. V lost 6 bases to trimming and J lost 6 bases, with 9 bases between them. The CDR3 extends over 12 amino acids. Germline V gives CDR1 SNHLY, CDR2 FYNNEI.

The chain links TRBV19 to TRBJ2-1; D might be TRBD1 (5 bases). CDR3 length equals 13 residues. In germline, CDR1 is LNHDA, CDR2 SQIVND (reference sequence). Trimming removed 5 bases at V and 6 bases at J, with 11 bases between. The CDR3 sequence is CASSSGAANEQFF. The CDR3 DNA reads TGTGCCAGTAGTTCTGGGGCAGCCAATGAGCAGTTCTTC.